Listed below are T cell receptor beta chains from one sample, sequenced in a study of OX40 agonist ivuxolimab in advanced cancers. The data were produced by immunoSEQ multiplex PCR, yet TCRdb's version contains in-frame clones alone and is incomplete. Here the sample spans some 86,000 clones, under 85% being singletons. The sample in question was CD4+ or CD8+ T cells sorted from blood, obtained in a trial of the OX40 agonist ivuxolimab. The receptors shown here come from an adult with an advanced solid tumor such as melanoma, head and neck, liver or kidney cancer. Each CDR3 is given with its conserved first and last residue. The order of the fields is J gene, clone size, V gene, D gene, CDR3 DNA, CDR3 protein. A D gene is named only where the DNA matches it firmly. Only some rows state a clone size, as once, few, many or a class for expanded clones.

TRBJ2-4	.	TRBV2	TRBD2	TGTGCCAGCAGCGATTGGGGAGGGTCCATAGCCAAAAACATTCAGTACTTC	CASSDWGGSIAKNIQYF
TRBJ1-2	.	TRBV5-5	.	TGTGCCAGCAGCTTGAATATCATCCCTGGGGGCAGGCCAAACTATGGCTACACCTTC	CASSLNIIPGGRPNYGYTF
TRBJ2-7	.	TRBV6-6	.	TGTGCCAGCACCCAACAGGGAGGCTCCTACGAGCAGTACTTC	CASTQQGGSYEQYF
TRBJ2-7	.	TRBV4-2	TRBD2	TGTGCCAGCAGCCAAATCGGGGCTAGCGGGGGCTACGAGCAGTACTTC	CASSQIGASGGYEQYF
TRBJ2-7	.	TRBV28	.	TGTGCCTCCCTGGGGGAAACCTACGAGCAGTACTTC	CASLGETYEQYF
TRBJ2-2	.	TRBV2	TRBD2	TGTGCCAGCAGTGAAGTACTAGCGGGAAACACCGGGGAGCTGTTTTTT	CASSEVLAGNTGELFF
TRBJ2-2	once	TRBV16	.	TGTGCCAGCAGCCAATTTATGGCGGTCAACACCGGGGAGCTGTTTTTT	CASSQFMAVNTGELFF
TRBJ1-5	.	TRBV19	.	TGTGCCAGCCAGAGGACAGAACCAAATCAGCCCCAGCATTTT	CASQRTEPNQPQHF
TRBJ2-1	.	TRBV19	TRBD1	TGTGCCAGTAGTCGGGACAGGGGTAAGGGGAAGCAGTTCTTC	CASSRDRGKGKQFF
TRBJ2-3	.	TRBV6-1	TRBD1	TGTGCCAGCAGTCTGGACAGGGCTAGCGATACGCAGTATTTT	CASSLDRASDTQYF
TRBJ2-5	.	TRBV7-9	.	TGTGCCAGCAGCTTGGGCGGACAAGAGACCCAGTACTTC	CASSLGGQETQYF
TRBJ1-4	.	TRBV7-2	TRBD1	TGTGCCAGCAGCTTAGGCCGGACAGGGGAAAAACTGTTTTTT	CASSLGRTGEKLFF
TRBJ1-4	.	TRBV27	.	TGTGCCAGCAGTTTATACACGGCAACTAATGAAGAACTGTTTTTT	CASSLYTATNEELFF
TRBJ2-7	once	TRBV2	TRBD1	TGTGCCAGCAGGTATTTGACAGGGAGCTCCTACGAGCAGTACTTC	CASRYLTGSSYEQYF
TRBJ2-5	.	TRBV6-5	.	TGTGCCAGCAGTTCCGGGACACTCCAAGAGACCCAGTACTTC	CASSSGTLQETQYF
TRBJ1-6	.	TRBV9	.	TGTGCCAGCAGCACCAGTAATTCACCCCTCCACTTT	CASSTSNSPLHF
TRBJ2-5	once	TRBV4-2	.	TGTGCCAGCAGCCAAGAGGTGGAAGAGACCCAGTACTTC	CASSQEVEETQYF
TRBJ2-5	once	TRBV30	.	TGTGCCTGGAGTGAGGGTATTTCTCAAGAGACCCAGTACTTC	CAWSEGISQETQYF
TRBJ1-5	.	TRBV11-2	.	TGTGCCAGCAGCTTAGGTAGCAATCAGCCCCAGCATTTT	CASSLGSNQPQHF
TRBJ1-3	.	TRBV19	.	TGTGCCAGTAGTATAGCTGGAGTCTCTGGAAACACCATATATTTT	CASSIAGVSGNTIYF
TRBJ1-1	few	TRBV7-8	.	TGTGCCAGCAGCTCAGACAGGAACACTGAAGCTTTCTTT	CASSSDRNTEAFF
TRBJ1-2	.	TRBV5-4	.	TGTGCCAGCAGCTTGTTCAGGGTTGGCTATGGCTACACCTTC	CASSLFRVGYGYTF
TRBJ2-3	.	TRBV10-2	.	TGCGCCAGCGGCCCCCGAGAGGGCGGGACAGATACGCAGTATTTT	CASGPREGGTDTQYF
TRBJ2-1	.	TRBV7-3	.	TGTGCCAGCAGCTTCTCTAGCGCCAACAATGAGCAGTTCTTC	CASSFSSANNEQFF
TRBJ2-7	.	TRBV20-1	.	TGCAGTACGGTCCCCTACGAGCAGTACTTC	CSTVPYEQYF
TRBJ2-5	.	TRBV7-2	.	TGTGCCAGCAGCCACAACAGGGAAGAGACCCAGTACTTC	CASSHNREETQYF
TRBJ2-2	few	TRBV7-6	TRBD1	TGTGCCAGCAGCTTAGAAGACAGGGGCGACACCGGGGAGCTGTTTTTT	CASSLEDRGDTGELFF
TRBJ2-7	.	TRBV27	.	TGTGCCAGCAGTTCTCGGAAAATTGTCGAGCAGTACTTC	CASSSRKIVEQYF
TRBJ2-3	.	TRBV5-1	.	TGCGCCAGCAGCTTGACAGGCTCCCATTACACAGATACGCAGTATTTT	CASSLTGSHYTDTQYF
TRBJ2-7	.	TRBV19	.	TGTGCCAGTAGTATCAGGGGCGGGACCTACGAGCAGTACTTC	CASSIRGGTYEQYF
TRBJ2-1	.	TRBV9	TRBD2	TGTGCCAGCGGGACTAGTGAAAACAATGAGCAGTTCTTC	CASGTSENNEQFF
TRBJ1-5	.	TRBV19	TRBD1	TGTGCCAGTAGTAAAAGGACAGGGGAGTTGAGTAATCAGCCCCAGCATTTT	CASSKRTGELSNQPQHF
TRBJ2-1	once	TRBV27	TRBD2	TGTGCCAGCAGTTCTAGCGGGAGTTACAATGAGCAGTTCTTC	CASSSSGSYNEQFF
TRBJ2-5	.	TRBV19	TRBD1	TGTGCCAGTAGTATGGAGGGGCCCGGACAGGGATACCAAGAGACCCAGTACTTC	CASSMEGPGQGYQETQYF
TRBJ2-1	few	TRBV11-2	.	TGTGCCAGCAGCTCGCCCCGACTGGGCCAAAGGTTCTTC	CASSSPRLGQRFF
TRBJ2-7	.	TRBV6-6	.	TGTGCCAGCAGTAATCAGGGGAGTACCTACGAGCAGTACTTC	CASSNQGSTYEQYF
TRBJ1-5	.	TRBV7-2	.	TGTGCCAGCAGCCGTTGGAATAGTCAGCCCCAGCATTTT	CASSRWNSQPQHF
TRBJ2-1	once	TRBV2	TRBD2	TGTGCCAGCAGCGCCCCGGGACTAGCGGGGTTCAATGAGCAGTTCTTC	CASSAPGLAGFNEQFF
TRBJ2-3	.	TRBV15	TRBD2	TGTGCCACCAGCCCCCGACTAGCGGGCACAGATACGCAGTATTTT	CATSPRLAGTDTQYF
TRBJ2-1	.	TRBV30	.	TGTGCCTGGAGTGGGGGGTGGGACAATGAGCAGTTCTTC	CAWSGGWDNEQFF
TRBJ2-7	.	TRBV6-1	TRBD2	TGTGCCAGCAGTGAATCCCCCCTAGCGGGCTCCTACGAGCAGTACTTC	CASSESPLAGSYEQYF
TRBJ2-7	.	TRBV2	.	TGTGCCAGTGCGTCTTTTCGGGCTGGCTACGAGCAGTACTTC	CASASFRAGYEQYF
TRBJ2-7	.	TRBV7-8	.	TGTGCCAGCAGCTTCCACGAGGCCTACGAGCAGTACTTC	CASSFHEAYEQYF
TRBJ2-1	.	TRBV5-1	.	TGCGCCAGCAGCGGGGGAGGCGACAATGAGCAGTTCTTC	CASSGGGDNEQFF